This is a list of T cell receptor beta chains from one sample in a study of blood T cells in healthy people across ages. TCRdb passed the 5' RACE reads through MiXCR, listing each CDR3 protein once. The sample has 1.5 million to 1.8 million distinct CDR3 sequences; 40% to 45% are singletons. Sequences were obtained from blood. All receptors come from a woman between 18 and 29 years old in good health. Both conserved end residues are part of each CDR3. A D gene is named only where the DNA matches it firmly. Clone size, where shown, is once, few, many, or a class for clones that have expanded.

D gene,clone size,V gene,J gene,CDR3 DNA,CDR3 protein
NA,NA,TRBV6-6,TRBJ1-2,TGTGCCAGCAGTTATCACAGGGAGGCTGGCTACACCTTC,CASSYHREAGYTF
NA,NA,TRBV4-2,TRBJ1-6,TGTGCCAGCAGCCAAGAATGGACAGCCAATTCACCCCTCCACTTT,CASSQEWTANSPLHF
NA,many,TRBV12-3/TRBV12-4,TRBJ2-5,TGTGCCAGCAGTTTAGTCCGGTTAGCGAAAGAGACCCAGTACTTC,CASSLVRLAKETQYF
NA,few,TRBV20-1,TRBJ2-3,TGCAGTGCTAGGTCATTCGGCACAGATACGCAGTATTTT,CSARSFGTDTQYF
TRBD2,NA,TRBV6-6,TRBJ2-7,TGTGCCAGCAGCCCGAAAGCGGGAGGAATAAGCGAGCAGTACTTC,CASSPKAGGISEQYF
NA,few,TRBV4-2,TRBJ1-2,TGTGCCAGCAGCCATGACAGAGGTGAGACATATGGCTACACCTTC,CASSHDRGETYGYTF
TRBD2,few,TRBV5-1,TRBJ2-1,TGCGCCAGCAGCGACGGGGGGACCAGCTCCTACAATGAGCAGTTCTTC,CASSDGGTSSYNEQFF
NA,few,TRBV10-3,TRBJ2-1,TGTGCCATCAGTCGTACAAGTTTGGGCCTGAGGAATGAGCAGTTCTTC,CAISRTSLGLRNEQFF
NA,NA,TRBV21-1,TRBJ1-4,TGTGCCAGCAGCAAAGTGGGGGCAACTAATGAAAAACTGTTTTTT,CASSKVGATNEKLFF
NA,many,TRBV27,TRBJ1-2,TGTGCCAGCAGTTTATCGGCGGTCTATGGCTACACCTTC,CASSLSAVYGYTF
TRBD2,NA,TRBV7-9,TRBJ2-5,TGTGCCAGCGGAAAGACTATAGCGGGCTTCCAAGAGACCCAGTACTTC,CASGKTIAGFQETQYF
TRBD2,NA,TRBV6-1,TRBJ2-3,TGTGCCAGCAGTGAAACCCCTGGCGGGGGTAGCACAGATACGCAGTATTTT,CASSETPGGGSTDTQYF
TRBD2,few,TRBV24-1,TRBJ2-1,TGTGCCACCAGTGTTAGCGGGAGGGCTTACAATGAGCAGTTCTTC,CATSVSGRAYNEQFF
TRBD1,NA,TRBV29-1,TRBJ2-1,TGCAGCGTCGCGCGCCGGGACAGTCAAGAGACCCAGTTCTTC,CSVARRDSQETQFF
TRBD2,NA,TRBV20-1,TRBJ2-7,TGCAGTGCTAGAGATCCCAGCGGGGAATCCTACGAGCAGTACTTC,CSARDPSGESYEQYF
TRBD2,few,TRBV6-2/TRBV6-3,TRBJ2-5,TGTGCCAGCCAACCCGGGACTAGCGGGAGGTTGGATCAAGAGACCCAGTACTTC,CASQPGTSGRLDQETQYF
NA,NA,TRBV7-9,TRBJ2-6,TGTGCCAGCAGCTGGACGCAGACTGGGGCCAACGTCCTGACTTTC,CASSWTQTGANVLTF
TRBD2,NA,TRBV12-3/TRBV12-4,TRBJ2-1,TGTGCCAGCAGTGCGGGACTAGCGGGGGCCCAACCTTACAATGAGCAGTTCTTC,CASSAGLAGAQPYNEQFF
TRBD1,NA,TRBV4-3,TRBJ2-1,TGCGCCGGCAGCTCCAAGATTAGGGGGCAGTACAATGAGCAGTTCTTC,CAGSSKIRGQYNEQFF
NA,NA,TRBV5-6,TRBJ2-7,TGTGCCAGCAGCTTTGGCGGAGATCGCGAGCAGTACTTC,CASSFGGDREQYF
TRBD2,NA,TRBV20-1,TRBJ2-7,TGCAGTCCGTATAGCGGGAGCGGGCTCGAGCAGTACTTC,CSPYSGSGLEQYF
NA,NA,TRBV5-6,TRBJ2-4,TGTGCCAGCACCAAAGTGCACCATGACTATGAGCAGTACTTC,CASTKVHHDYEQYF
TRBD2,NA,TRBV6-2/TRBV6-3,TRBJ2-7,TGTGCCAGCACCCTCCGGGGGGAGAACGAGCAGTACTTC,CASTLRGENEQYF
NA,few,TRBV12-3/TRBV12-4,TRBJ2-2,TGTGCCAGCAGTTTTCAGGGAACCGGGGAGCTGTTTTTT,CASSFQGTGELFF
TRBD2,NA,TRBV6-6,TRBJ2-7,TGTGCCACCTGGGGGGGCTCCTACGAGCAGTACTTC,CATWGGSYEQYF
NA,NA,TRBV6-1,TRBJ2-7,TGTGCCAGCAGTGAAGTGGGGACCCACTACGAGCAGTACTTC,CASSEVGTHYEQYF
NA,few,TRBV7-2,TRBJ1-1,TGTGCCAGCAGCTTTCGGGGAAGGTACACTGAAGCTTTCTTT,CASSFRGRYTEAFF
NA,NA,TRBV29-1,TRBJ1-1,TGCAGCGTACAACAGGGCGCCACTGAAGCTTTCTTT,CSVQQGATEAFF
NA,NA,TRBV12-3/TRBV12-4,TRBJ1-2,TGTGCCAGCAGTTTAGTAGGGGGACCTAACTATGGCTACACCTTC,CASSLVGGPNYGYTF
NA,few,TRBV11-2,TRBJ1-2,TGTGCCAGCAGCTTGAGGTCCGTAGCTAACTATGGCTACACCTTC,CASSLRSVANYGYTF
TRBD1,NA,TRBV20-1,TRBJ1-1,TGCAGTGCTACCAGGGGGCCCACTGAAGCTTTCTTT,CSATRGPTEAFF
TRBD1,few,TRBV7-9,TRBJ1-1,TGTGCCAGCAGTTCCGACAGGGCAGGCACTGAAGCTTTCTTT,CASSSDRAGTEAFF
NA,NA,TRBV4-3,TRBJ2-1,TGCGCCAGCAGCCAAGTGGGTTCTAGGAATGAGCAGTTCTTC,CASSQVGSRNEQFF
TRBD1,few,TRBV6-1,TRBJ1-3,TGTGCCAGCCTCCGAGGACAGGGGGCTGGAAACACCATATATTTT,CASLRGQGAGNTIYF
TRBD1,NA,TRBV25-1,TRBJ1-2,TGTGCCAGCGGGCTAACAGGGGGGAGAGGCTACACCTTC,CASGLTGGRGYTF
TRBD2,NA,TRBV7-2,TRBJ2-5,TGTGCCAGCAGCCCGTCGGGGGGGGCGGCTGAGCAGTACTTC,CASSPSGGAAEQYF
NA,few,TRBV28,TRBJ2-4,TGTGCCAGTCGGGGGCTGTTAGCCAAAAACATTCAGTACTTC,CASRGLLAKNIQYF
NA,NA,TRBV29-1,TRBJ2-4,TGCAGCGTTCAACAGGCGATAAAAAACCTTCAGTACTTC,CSVQQAIKNLQYF
TRBD2,NA,TRBV27,TRBJ2-1,TGTGCCAGCAGTCCGTCTAGCGGGGGCTACAATGAGCAGTTCTTC,CASSPSSGGYNEQFF
TRBD1,NA,TRBV20-1,TRBJ1-3,TGCAGTGCTAGTCCAGGGGGGAAATTGGGCACCATATATTTT,CSASPGGKLGTIYF
NA,NA,TRBV4-1,TRBJ2-7,TGCGCCAGCAGCCACGGAGGCGGGGCTTACTACGAGCAGTACTTC,CASSHGGGAYYEQYF
TRBD2,few,TRBV7-2,TRBJ2-1,TGTGCCAGCGGCGGGAGTAGCGGGAGATGGAATGAGCAGTTCTTC,CASGGSSGRWNEQFF